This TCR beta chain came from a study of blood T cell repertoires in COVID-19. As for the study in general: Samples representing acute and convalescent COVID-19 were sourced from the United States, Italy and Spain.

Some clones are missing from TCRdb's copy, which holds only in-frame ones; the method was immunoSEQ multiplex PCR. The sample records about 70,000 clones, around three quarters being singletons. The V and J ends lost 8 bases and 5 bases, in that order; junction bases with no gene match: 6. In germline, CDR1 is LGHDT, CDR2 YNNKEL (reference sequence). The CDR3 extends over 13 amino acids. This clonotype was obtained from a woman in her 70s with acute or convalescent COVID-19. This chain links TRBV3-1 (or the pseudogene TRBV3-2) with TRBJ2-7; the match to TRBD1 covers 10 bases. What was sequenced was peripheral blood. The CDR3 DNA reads TGTGCCAGCTCGACAGGGGGCTACCACGAGCAGTACTTC. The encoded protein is CASSTGGYHEQYF.